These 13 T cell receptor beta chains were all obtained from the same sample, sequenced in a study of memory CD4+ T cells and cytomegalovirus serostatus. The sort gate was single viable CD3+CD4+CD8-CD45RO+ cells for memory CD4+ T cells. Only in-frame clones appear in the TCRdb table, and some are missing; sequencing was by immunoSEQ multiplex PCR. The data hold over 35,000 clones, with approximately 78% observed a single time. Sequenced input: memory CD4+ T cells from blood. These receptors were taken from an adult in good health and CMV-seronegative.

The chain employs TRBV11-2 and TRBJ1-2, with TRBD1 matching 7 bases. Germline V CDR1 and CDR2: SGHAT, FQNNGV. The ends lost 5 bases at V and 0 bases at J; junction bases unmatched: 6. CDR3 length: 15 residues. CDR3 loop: CASSDRVTTNYGYTF. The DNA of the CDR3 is TGTGCCAGCAGCGACAGGGTGACTACTAACTATGGCTACACCTTC.

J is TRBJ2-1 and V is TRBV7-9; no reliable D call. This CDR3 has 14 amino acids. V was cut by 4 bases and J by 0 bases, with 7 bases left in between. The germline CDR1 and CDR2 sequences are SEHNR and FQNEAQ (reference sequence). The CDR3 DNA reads TGTGCCAGCAGCTCGGCGAGCTCCTACAATGAGCAGTTCTTC. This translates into CASSSASSYNEQFF.

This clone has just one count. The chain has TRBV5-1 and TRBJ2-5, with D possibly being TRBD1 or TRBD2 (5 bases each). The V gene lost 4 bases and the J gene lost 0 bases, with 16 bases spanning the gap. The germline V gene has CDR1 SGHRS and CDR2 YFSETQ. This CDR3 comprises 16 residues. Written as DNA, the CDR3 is TGCGCCAGCAGCCTAAGACCGGGACGGTACCAAGAGACCCAGTACTTC. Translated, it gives CASSLRPGRYQETQYF. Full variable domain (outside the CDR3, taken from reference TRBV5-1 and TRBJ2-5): KAGVTQTPRYLIKTRGQQVTLSCSPISGHRSVSWYQQTPGQGLQFLFEYFSETQRNKGNFPGRFSGRQFSNSRSEMNVSTLELGDSALYLCASSLRPGRYQETQYFGPGTRLLVL.

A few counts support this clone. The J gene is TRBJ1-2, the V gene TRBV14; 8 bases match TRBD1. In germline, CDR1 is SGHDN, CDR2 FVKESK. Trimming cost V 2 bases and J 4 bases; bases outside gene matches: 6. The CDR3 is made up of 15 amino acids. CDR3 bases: TGTGCCAGCAGCCAAACCGGGACAGGAGTCTATGGCTACACCTTC. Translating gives CASSQTGTGVYGYTF.

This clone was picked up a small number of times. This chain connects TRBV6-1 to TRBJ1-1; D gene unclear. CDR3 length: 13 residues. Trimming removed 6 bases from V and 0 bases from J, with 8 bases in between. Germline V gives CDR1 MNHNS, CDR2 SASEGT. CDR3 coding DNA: TGTGCCAGCAGACGTCAGGTGAACACTGAAGCTTTCTTT. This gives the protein CASRRQVNTEAFF.

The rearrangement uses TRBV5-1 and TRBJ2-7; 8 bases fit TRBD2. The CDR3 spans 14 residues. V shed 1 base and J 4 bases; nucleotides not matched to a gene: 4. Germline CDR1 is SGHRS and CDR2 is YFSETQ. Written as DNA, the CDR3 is TGCGCCAGCAGCTTGATAGGACTAGCATACGAGCAGTACTTC. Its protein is CASSLIGLAYEQYF.

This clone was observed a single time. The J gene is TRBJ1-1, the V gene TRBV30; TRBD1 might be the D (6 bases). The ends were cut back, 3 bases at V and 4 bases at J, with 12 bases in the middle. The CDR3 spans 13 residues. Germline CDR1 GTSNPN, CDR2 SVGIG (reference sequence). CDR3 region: CAWRVGRGTEAFF. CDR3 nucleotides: TGTGCCTGGAGGGTCGGCAGGGGCACTGAAGCTTTCTTT.

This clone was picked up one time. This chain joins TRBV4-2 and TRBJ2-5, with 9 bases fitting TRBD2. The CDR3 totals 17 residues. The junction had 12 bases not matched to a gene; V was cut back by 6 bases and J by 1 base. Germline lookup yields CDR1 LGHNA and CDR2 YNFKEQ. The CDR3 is CASRHNLGGGAQETQYF. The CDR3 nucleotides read TGTGCCAGCAGGCACAATCTAGGCGGGGGGGCCCAAGAGACCCAGTACTTC.

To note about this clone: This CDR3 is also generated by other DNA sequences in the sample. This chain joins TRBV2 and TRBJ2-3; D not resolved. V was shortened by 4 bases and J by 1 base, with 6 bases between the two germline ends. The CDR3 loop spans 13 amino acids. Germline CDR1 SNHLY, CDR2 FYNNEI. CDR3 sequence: CASSALGTDTQYF. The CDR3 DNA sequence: TGTGCCAGCAGTGCACTGGGCACAGATACGCAGTATTTT.

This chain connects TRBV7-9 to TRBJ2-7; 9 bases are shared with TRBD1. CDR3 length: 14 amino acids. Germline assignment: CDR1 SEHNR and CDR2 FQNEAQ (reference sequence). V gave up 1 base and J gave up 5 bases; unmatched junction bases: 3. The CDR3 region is CASSLGTGAHEQYF. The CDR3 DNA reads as TGTGCCAGCAGCTTAGGGACAGGGGCGCACGAGCAGTACTTC. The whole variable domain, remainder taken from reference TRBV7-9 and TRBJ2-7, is DTGVSQNPRHKITKRGQNVTFRCDPISEHNRLYWYRQTLGQGPEFLTYFQNEAQLEKSRLLSDRFSAERPKGSFSTLEIQRTEQGDSAMYLCASSLGTGAHEQYFGPGTRLTVT.

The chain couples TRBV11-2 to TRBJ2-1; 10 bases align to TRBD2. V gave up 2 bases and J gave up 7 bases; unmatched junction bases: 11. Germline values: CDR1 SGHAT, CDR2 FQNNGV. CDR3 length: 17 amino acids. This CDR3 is CASSLWDGSGGVNEQFF. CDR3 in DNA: TGTGCCAGCAGCTTATGGGACGGGAGCGGGGGGGTGAATGAGCAGTTCTTC.

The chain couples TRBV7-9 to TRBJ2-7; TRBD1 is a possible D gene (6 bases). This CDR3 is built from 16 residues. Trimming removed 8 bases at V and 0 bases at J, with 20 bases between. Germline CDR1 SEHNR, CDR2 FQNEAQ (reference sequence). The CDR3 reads CASDLGEQGNSYEQYF. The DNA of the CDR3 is TGTGCCAGCGATCTTGGGGAGCAGGGGAACTCCTACGAGCAGTACTTC.

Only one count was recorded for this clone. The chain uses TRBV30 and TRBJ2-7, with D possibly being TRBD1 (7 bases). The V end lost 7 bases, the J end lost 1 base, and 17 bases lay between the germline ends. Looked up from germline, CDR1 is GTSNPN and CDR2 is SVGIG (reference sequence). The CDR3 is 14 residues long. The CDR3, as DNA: TGTGCCTCGGATACTAGCAGGGGGTCCTACGAGCAGTACTTC. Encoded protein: CASDTSRGSYEQYF.